The entry below gives a single TCR beta chain sequence along with its context. This record belongs to a study of blood T cell repertoires in COVID-19. For the study at large: Italy, Spain and the United States were the sources of the convalescent and acute COVID-19 samples. T cells, B-cell-depleted T cells, or PBMCs provided the cDNA or gDNA that served as material.

There are 18 residues in the CDR3. V dropped 2 bases and J dropped 8 bases, with 22 bases sitting between them. Germline CDR1 is SNHLY and CDR2 is FYNNEI. Study processing details: Reference gene primer amplification in the assay estimated nucleated cell counts. Using immunoSEQ multiplex PCR, the repertoire was profiled, and TCRdb retains in-frame clones only, with some absent. D and trimming come from the DNA, and the V and J calls and clone size come from that table. The profile shows 45,000 to 55,000 clones, just over 85% of them singletons. This rearrangement joins TRBV2 to TRBJ1-6, with D possibly being TRBD1 (5 bases). This clonotype was sampled from a human donor in a cohort sampled during active COVID-19. Sample: peripheral blood. CDR3 sequence: CASSESRVRLGAHSPLHF. The CDR3 DNA reads as TGTGCCAGCAGTGAATCCCGGGTGAGGTTAGGGGCTCATTCACCCCTCCACTTT.